This T cell receptor (beta chain) was recovered during a study of identical twins. Germline loops: CDR1 DFQATT, CDR2 SNEGSKA (reference sequence). V was cut by 5 bases and J by 1 base, with 16 bases left in between. The CDR3 has 15 amino acids. TCRdb reprocessed the 5' RACE reads with MiXCR, giving one entry per CDR3 protein. The table has under 300,000 distinct CDR3 sequences, roughly 8% seen once. Another study also made use of these data, one on yellow fever vaccine responses in identical twins.

The material sequenced was CD8+ T cells sorted from blood. The sequence was obtained from a woman aged 18-30 years in good health. This chain uses TRBV20-1 with TRBJ2-3, with a possible D match to TRBD2 (5 bases). Here the CDR3 reads CSAPSEAGRTDTQYF. In DNA, the CDR3 is TGCAGTGCTCCCTCTGAGGCGGGCCGCACAGATACGCAGTATTTT.